This is a list of T cell receptor beta chains from one sample in a study of T-cell reconstitution after alpha-beta-depleted transplantation in children. TCRdb re-derived calls from the PCR reads in MiXCR, one entry per CDR3 protein. The sample includes some 300,000 distinct CDR3 sequences, about 9.4% of them seen just once. Material: PBMCs, obtained before TCRalphabeta/CD19-depleted stem cell transplant. These receptors were collected from a boy under two years old with acute myeloid leukemia, due to receive a stem cell transplant. Both conserved end residues are trimmed from each CDR3.

v_call	cdr3_aa
TRBV28	ASSSERERGEETQY
TRBV24-1	ATSDFRGLAGGQNTGELF
TRBV6-5	ASSYSLTSGRLQF
TRBV28	ASKEGMFNQPQH
TRBV20-1	SARDSRGPYEQY
TRBV12-3/TRBV12-4	ASRPGQETQY
TRBV29-1	SVLGGRNYGYT
TRBV12-3/TRBV12-4	ASCLSVWGGNEQF
TRBV7-2	ASSFRNRGRRDYEQY
TRBV3-1	ASSPQGGPYEQY
TRBV28	ASSPTGESGTEAF
TRBV11-2	ASSPLGTGWGYEQY
TRBV4-3	ASSQEQGTYGYT
TRBV15	ATSWSGTGQY
TRBV5-1	ASSMGQLNTEAF
TRBV6-5	ASSFIPSGSSYNEQF
TRBV29-1	SVALRDPYEQY
TRBV29-1	SVGQVILHTQY
TRBV21-1	ASSKENSNQPQH
TRBV4-2	ASSRVTGVETEAF
TRBV7-2	ASSLVPQRQPQH
TRBV10-2	ASRGEPGYT
TRBV27	ASSSGQGAFVGELF
TRBV4-3	ASSQFYGTSDREQY
TRBV6-1	ASSIPPTGGRYGYT
TRBV7-3	ASSTQGTGELF
TRBV7-3	ASSPRLGEGTDTQY
TRBV28	TSSFTDRVNQPQH
TRBV9	ASSVRKDRAGSGELF
TRBV10-3	AISETGALLYPPEQY
TRBV2	ASMGRERSEKLF
TRBV15	ATTPGLAGVAAGELF
TRBV30	AWGLAGGTYEQY
TRBV20-1	SAREGTYGYT
TRBV11-2	ASSVDFRYGYT
TRBV7-8	ASSFESFGLGKNIQY
TRBV15	ATSSHPWRESLLEQY
TRBV20-1	SAPYYNEQF
TRBV6-5	ASSYSGGRETQY
TRBV2	ASTVIAKNIQY
TRBV6-5	ASSYSTSGSTDTQY
TRBV12-3/TRBV12-4	ASREGANVLT
TRBV7-6	ASTPVPSGALGGADTQY
TRBV7-2	ASSLTQGAGNTIY
TRBV11-2	ASSSITGTGETQY
TRBV4-3	ASSQALGSRSNEQY
TRBV4-3	ASSPFPGSSGENNEQF
TRBV5-1	ASNRDRSYEQY
TRBV7-9	ASSRLDRNTGELF
TRBV3-1	ASSPAGRNTEAF
TRBV6-5	ASSYSEAATEAF
TRBV6-5	ASSYLGRSLYEQY
TRBV5-6	ASSSGTQLPSTDTQY
TRBV12-3/TRBV12-4	ASRGPTGSSTDTQY
TRBV4-2	ASSQDIGLDTQY
TRBV29-1	SVAPSGYEQY
TRBV5-5	ASKRFPFDSTDTQY